The clone carrying this T cell receptor beta chain was seen only a few times. Its antigen is unknown. The entry originates in a study of T-cell reconstitution after alpha-beta-depleted transplantation in children. This sample's TCRbeta library carried unique molecular identifier barcodes. TCRdb reanalysed the PCR reads using MiXCR and keeps one entry per CDR3 protein. The repertoire consists of roughly 300,000 distinct CDR3 sequences, with around 10% occurring once and the leading ten covering about 25%. The CDR3 runs 16 residues. V lost 8 bases to trimming and J lost 4 bases, with 20 bases between them. Germline loops: CDR1 SGHTA, CDR2 FQGNSA. Study-wide results and limits: Surviving recipient T cells and thymic progenitors accounted for the high day-60 TCRbeta diversity observed in some patients. Several hundred expanded graft clones reportedly were the source of alpha-beta T cells about two months after transplant. From newly produced T cells came most of the T-cell counts and diversity one year after transplant.

This clonotype was sampled from a male patient between 2 and 10 years old who had a stem cell transplant for chronic granulomatous disease, so the T cells may come from the graft donor. The chain uses TRBV7-2 and TRBJ2-2; D possibly matches TRBD1 or TRBD2 (6 bases each). The sequences come from peripheral blood, collected 180 days after TCRalphabeta/CD19-depleted stem cell transplant. The DNA for the CDR3 is TGTGCCAGCGGGGGCGCGGCGGGATCGGTCACCGGGGAGCTGTTTTTT. Encoded protein: CASGGAAGSVTGELFF. Using reference TRBV7-2 and TRBJ2-2 for the parts outside the CDR3, the full variable domain is GAGVSQSPSNKVTEKGKDVELRCDPISGHTALYWYRQSLGQGLEFLIYFQGNSAPDKSGLPSDRFSAERTGGSVSTLTIQRTQQEDSAVYLCASGGAAGSVTGELFFGEGSRLTVL.